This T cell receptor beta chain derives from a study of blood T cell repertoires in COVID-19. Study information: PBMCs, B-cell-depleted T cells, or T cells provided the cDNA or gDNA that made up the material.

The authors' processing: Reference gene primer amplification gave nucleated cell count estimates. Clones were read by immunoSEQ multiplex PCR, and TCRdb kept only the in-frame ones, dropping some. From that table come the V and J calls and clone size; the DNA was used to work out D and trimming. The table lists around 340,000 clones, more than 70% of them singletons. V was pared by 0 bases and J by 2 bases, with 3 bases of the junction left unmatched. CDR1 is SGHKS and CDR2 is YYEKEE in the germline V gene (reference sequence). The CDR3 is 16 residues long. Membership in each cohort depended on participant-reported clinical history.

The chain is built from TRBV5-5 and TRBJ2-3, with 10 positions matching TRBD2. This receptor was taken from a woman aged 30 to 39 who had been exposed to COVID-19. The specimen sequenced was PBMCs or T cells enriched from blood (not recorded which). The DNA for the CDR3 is TGTGCCAGCAGCTTGGGGACTAGCGGAATCACAGATACGCAGTATTTT. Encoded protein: CASSLGTSGITDTQYF.